The 3 T cell receptor beta chains below were found in one sample sequenced in a study of a mutant IDH1 vaccine in newly diagnosed glioma. Time point of the sample: week 35, safety follow-up. Vaccination comprised doses that each held 300 ug of mutant IDH1 20-mer peptide, plus topical imiquimod. Their recognized antigens are unknown. This table comes from immunoSEQ multiplex PCR, and its TCRdb copy is limited to in-frame clones, with some not included. The sample includes 26,000 or so clones, approximately 87% of them seen just once. The sequencing used PBMCs, collected from a glioma patient whose treatment included an IDH1 peptide vaccine. These TCRs come from a man under 40 with glioma.

This chain connects TRBV6-1 to TRBJ2-1; D perhaps matches TRBD2 (6 bases). CDR3 length equals 15 residues. The germline CDR1 and CDR2 sequences are MNHNS and SASEGT. Trimming cost V 3 bases and J 2 bases, with 11 bases left between them. CDR3 protein: CASSEEGEAYNEQFF. CDR3 nucleotide sequence: TGTGCCAGCAGTGAGGAGGGAGAGGCCTACAATGAGCAGTTCTTC.

The chain has TRBV27 and TRBJ1-1, with D possibly TRBD1 on 5 matching bases. Per the germline V gene, CDR1 is MNHEY and CDR2 is SMNVEV (reference sequence). This CDR3 has 13 residues. The V end was cut by 5 bases, the J end by 3 bases, with 10 bases between. The CDR3 sequence is CASSRDRDTEAFF. The CDR3 DNA is TGTGCCAGCAGTCGGGACCGGGACACTGAAGCTTTCTTT.

The genes are TRBV6-5 and TRBJ2-6, with 8 bases identical to TRBD1. Trimming cost V 2 bases and J 4 bases; bases outside gene matches: 4. This CDR3 region has 16 residues. The germline CDR1 and CDR2 sequences are MNHEY and SVGAGI. The chain's CDR3 is CASSYRQGTGANVLTF. In nucleotides, the CDR3 is TGTGCCAGCAGTTACAGACAGGGGACCGGGGCCAACGTCCTGACTTTC.